This TCR beta chain was sequenced during a study of cytomegalovirus exposure and HLA in healthy donors. Study-level results: Earlier analysis looked at TCR beta V segments, and most were productive about 90% or about 30% of the time. Trimming of TCR beta V- and J-genes showed a link, identified in a later analysis, to a missense DCLRE1C variant.

Researchers ran the PCR with 60 Vbeta and 13 Jbeta primers. Clones were read by immunoSEQ multiplex PCR, and TCRdb kept only the in-frame ones, dropping some. The sample lists some 240,000 clones; 70% to 80% were seen once. A remark on this clone: What it recognizes is unknown.

This CDR3 contains 16 residues. Trimming left V 0 bases short and J 6 bases short, with 18 bases between. Looked up from germline, CDR1 is MGHRA and CDR2 is YSYEKL. The chain has TRBV4-1 and TRBJ2-7; tentative D call: TRBD2 (5 bases). This TCR was sampled from a male donor in good health and CMV-seronegative. The sequenced material came from PBMCs. The CDR3 loop is CASSQEPGIVGLEQYF. The DNA of the CDR3 is TGCGCCAGCAGCCAAGAACCGGGAATAGTAGGCCTCGAGCAGTACTTC.